This T cell receptor (beta chain) was captured by sequencing in a study of T cell responses to AZD1222 COVID-19 vaccine. Overall study results and limits: Among the donors, most were white British and more were female, and clonal diversity was possibly underestimated. Dominant CD4 TCR responses targeted spike regions 160-218 and 743-854. At baseline, seropositivity was found in only six or seven AZD1222 recipients.

The table came from immunoSEQ multiplex PCR; TCRdb's copy has only in-frame clones and leaves some out. The sample contains tens of thousands of clones, over 80% of which appear only once. Notes on this clone: As yet, its antigen is unknown.

Germline CDR1 is SGDLS and CDR2 is YYNGEE. The CDR3 runs 15 residues. The V end lost 1 base, the J end lost 4 bases, and 11 bases lay between the germline ends. V and J are TRBV9 and TRBJ2-2; D is uncertain. The receptor's source is an adult in good health. The sample in question was peripheral blood, obtained on day 0 of AZD1222 vaccination. CDR3 amino acids: CASSVSPTSTGELFF. CDR3 sequence (DNA): TGTGCCAGCAGCGTAAGTCCTACCTCCACCGGGGAGCTGTTTTTT.